A single sample gave rise to the 8 T cell receptor beta chains below, sequenced in a study of CDR3 diversity in severe acne. TCRdb re-analysed the PCR reads in MiXCR, keeping a single row per CDR3 protein. The table records 65,000 to 95,000 distinct CDR3 sequences, roughly 51% of them present only once. The sequencing input was blood. The receptors stem from a male donor in good health, without acne.

This clonotype has more than one count but fewer than ten. This sequence joins TRBV29-1 and TRBJ2-6, with D possibly called TRBD1 or TRBD2 (7 bases each). This CDR3 has 18 residues. CDR1 is SQVTM and CDR2 is ANQGSEA in the germline V gene. V lost 6 bases to trimming and J lost 1 base, with 22 bases between them. In nucleotides, the CDR3 is TGCAGCGTCAGGGGGGGGGTTACCACCAAATCTGGGGCCAACGTCCTGACTTTC. Translated, it gives CSVRGGVTTKSGANVLTF.

The chain links TRBV20-1 to TRBJ2-7, with a weak D call TRBD1 (6 bases). V shed 3 bases and J shed 0 bases, with 12 bases lying between them. The CDR3 is made up of 14 amino acids. Germline V CDR1 and CDR2: DFQATT, SNEGSKA (reference sequence). Here the CDR3 reads CSASPGQSSYEQYF. The CDR3 DNA is TGCAGTGCTAGTCCAGGACAGAGCTCCTACGAGCAGTACTTC.

With regard to this clonotype: One junction end disagrees with the germline gene, perhaps due to a read error. J is TRBJ2-7 and V is TRBV5-1; 7 bases fit TRBD2. The J call is in doubt because the DNA end fits TRBJ2-1 better. This CDR3 is 14 amino acids long. Germline loops: CDR1 SGHRS, CDR2 YFSETQ. In DNA form, the CDR3 reads TGTGCCAGCAGCCCCGGACTAGTCCACAATGAGCAGTTCTTC. It specifies CASSPGLVHNEQFF.

This clonotype was seen once. The final CDR3 position lacks the conserved phenylalanine or tryptophan, pointing to a likely read error. The DNA is omitted, as the CDR3 cannot be located on it reliably, and the CDR3 follows TCRdb's listing. This rearrangement joins TRBV7-9 to TRBJ2-1. From germline, CDR1 is SEHNR and CDR2 FQNEAQ (reference sequence). The CDR3 adds up to 13 amino acids, both ends counted. The CDR3 loop is CASSTSASWETVL.

CDR3 nucleotide sequence: TGTGCCAGCAGTGACAGGGGACAGGGAGGTTCTTCACCCCTCCACTTT. It yields the protein CASSDRGQGGSSPLHF. The gene calls are TRBV7-9 and TRBJ1-6, with TRBD1 identical over 9 bases. CDR1 and CDR2 from the germline V gene are SEHNR and FQNEAQ (reference sequence). V lost 6 bases, J lost 9 bases, and 12 bases stayed unmatched. The CDR3 totals 16 residues.

The chain couples TRBV15 to TRBJ2-7, with a tentative D call TRBD2 (5 bases). Germline-derived CDR1 and CDR2 are LNHNV and YYDKDF (reference sequence). The CDR3 is made up of 16 amino acids. V shed 0 bases and J shed 3 bases, with 15 bases lying between them. The CDR3 coding sequence is TGTGCCACCAGCAGAGATGGGAGTTCGAAGGGCTACGAGCAGTACTTC. The encoded protein is CATSRDGSSKGYEQYF.

This chain joins TRBV20-1 and TRBJ2-7; 10 bases are shared with TRBD1. Germline-derived CDR1 and CDR2 are DFQATT and SNEGSKA (reference sequence). After removal of 4 bases from V and 3 bases from J, the junction contained 6 bases not matched to a gene. This CDR3 region has 14 residues. The DNA for the CDR3 is TGCAGTGCTATGAGACAGGGGGCCCACTACGAGCAGTACTTC. This translates into CSAMRQGAHYEQYF.

The V gene is TRBV10-2, the J gene TRBJ1-6; 10 bases are shared with TRBD1. V shed 1 base, J shed 9 bases, and the junction held 3 bases outside the gene matches. Germline CDR1 and CDR2: WSHSY and SAAADI. The CDR3 has 15 residues. CDR3 loop: CASSEWTGGFSPLHF. The DNA of the CDR3 is TGCGCCAGCAGTGAGTGGACAGGGGGTTTTTCACCCCTCCACTTT.